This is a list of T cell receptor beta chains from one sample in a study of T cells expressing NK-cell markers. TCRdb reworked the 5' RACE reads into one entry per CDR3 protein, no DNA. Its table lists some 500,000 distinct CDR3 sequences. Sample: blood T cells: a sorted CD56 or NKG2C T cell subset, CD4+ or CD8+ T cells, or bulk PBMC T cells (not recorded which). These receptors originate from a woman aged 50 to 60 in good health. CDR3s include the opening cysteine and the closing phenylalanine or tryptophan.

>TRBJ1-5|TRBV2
CASTRDRGENQPQHF
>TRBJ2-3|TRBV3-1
CASSRLAGGPTDTQYF
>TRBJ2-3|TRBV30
CAWSLPSGRASTDTQYF
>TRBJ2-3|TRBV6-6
CASSYSSGTSDTQYF
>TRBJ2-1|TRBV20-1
CSARSTSGYYNEQFF
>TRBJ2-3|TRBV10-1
CASSEASVPDTQYF
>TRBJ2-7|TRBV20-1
CSSQGQKIYEQYF
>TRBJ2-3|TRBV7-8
CASSLRPTSGLSNTQYF
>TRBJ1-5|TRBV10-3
CAISASTGVSQHF
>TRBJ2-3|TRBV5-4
CASSLAGQSSADTQYF
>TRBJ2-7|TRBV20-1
CSAGGGQGSYEQYF
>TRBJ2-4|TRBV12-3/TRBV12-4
CASSTGSHRVANIQYF
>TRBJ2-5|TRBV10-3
CATSSTGSETQYF
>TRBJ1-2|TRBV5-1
CASSLEWRSYSGYTF
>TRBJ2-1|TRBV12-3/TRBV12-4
CASSSPDGASGTYNEQFF
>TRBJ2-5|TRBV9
CASSVHPVLKETQYF
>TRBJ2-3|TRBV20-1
CSAGGGGPTDTQYF
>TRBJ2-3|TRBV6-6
CASSETSGKTDTQYF
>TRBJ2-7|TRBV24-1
CATSDLKGKIYEQYF
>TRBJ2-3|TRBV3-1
CASSHGGAIDTQYF
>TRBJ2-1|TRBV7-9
CASSSGLWEQFF
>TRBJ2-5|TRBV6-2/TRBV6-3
CASSYFAGRETQYF
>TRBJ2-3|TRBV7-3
CASSSGQSGLAGETDTQYF
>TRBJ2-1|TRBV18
CASSSGTSGRANSFGEQFF
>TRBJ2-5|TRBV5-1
CASSFDREETQYF
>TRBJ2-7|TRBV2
CACGDTRAYEQYF
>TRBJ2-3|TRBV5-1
CASSGIQGDTQYF
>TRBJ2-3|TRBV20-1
CSARSDVVTDTQYF
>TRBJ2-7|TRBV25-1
CASSVLAGSSYEQYF
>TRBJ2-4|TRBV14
CASSQDLPGWGKNIQYF
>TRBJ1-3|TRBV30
CAWSGQGRPISGNTIYF
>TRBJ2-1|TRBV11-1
CASSYGLVVNEQFF
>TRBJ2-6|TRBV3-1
CASSRTTGGPGANVLTF
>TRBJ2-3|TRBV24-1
CATSGSAEHPAFTDTQYF
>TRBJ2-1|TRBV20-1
CSAPPGGMTYNEQFF
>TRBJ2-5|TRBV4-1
CASSQDLLAVETQYF
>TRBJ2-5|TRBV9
CASSVVAGGVQETQYF
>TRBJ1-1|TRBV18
CASSLSVQEAFF
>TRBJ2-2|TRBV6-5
CASSHRDRGSGELFF
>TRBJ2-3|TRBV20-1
CSARGSGSTRTDTQYF
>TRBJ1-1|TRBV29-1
CSVGLGTATEAFF
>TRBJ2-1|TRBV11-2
CASSLPDRGDNEQFF
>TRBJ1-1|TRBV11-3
CASSSGGWTEAFF
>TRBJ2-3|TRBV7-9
CASSSPEGQATQYF
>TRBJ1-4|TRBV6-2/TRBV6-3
CASKGFNDEKLFF
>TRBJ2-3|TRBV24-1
CATSDTSGDSTDTQYF
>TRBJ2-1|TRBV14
CASSQDLVGLPQFF
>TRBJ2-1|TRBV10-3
CAISESDSGRVLWNEQFF
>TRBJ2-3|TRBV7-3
CASSLHSGGASDTQYF
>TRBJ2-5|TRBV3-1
CASSQMKKTQYF
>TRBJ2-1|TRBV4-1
CASSHAQGSRFVNNEQFF
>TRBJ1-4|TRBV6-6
CASSPLATNEKLFF
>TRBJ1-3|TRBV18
CASSPRTVGNTIYF
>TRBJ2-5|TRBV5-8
CASSLLHSQETQYF
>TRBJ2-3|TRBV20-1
CSAGGRAGVTDTQYF
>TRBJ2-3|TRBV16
CASSQGTARTDTQYF
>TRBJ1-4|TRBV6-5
CASSRDGPWEKLFF
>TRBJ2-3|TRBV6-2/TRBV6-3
CASSYLGGLGTQYF
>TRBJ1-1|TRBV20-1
CSARGSGRAEAFF